This TCR beta chain was captured in a study of blood T cell repertoires in COVID-19. Whole-study context: Samples came from the United States, Italy and Spain, spanning acute and convalescent COVID-19. The analysed material was cDNA or gDNA that came from T cells, B-cell-depleted T cells, or PBMCs.

As handled by the study authors: Reference gene primer amplification gave estimated nucleated cell counts. Profiling relied on immunoSEQ multiplex PCR, and the TCRdb table lists in-frame clones only, not all of them. The V and J calls and clone size were taken over from that table, and D and trimming were inferred from the DNA. The sample yields under 400,000 clones, around 87% seen once. In germline, CDR1 is SGHDN, CDR2 FVKESK. Trimming took off 1 base at V and 0 bases at J, with 11 bases between the two ends. The CDR3 is 16 residues long. Sequencing was done on a sample of peripheral blood. The receptor was derived from a woman aged 25-40 years with COVID-19, enrolled during active disease. This chain connects TRBV14 to TRBJ2-3; the D gene is possibly TRBD2 (6 bases). The CDR3 loop reads CASSQAGVSSTDTQYF. The CDR3 DNA is TGTGCCAGCAGCCAAGCGGGGGTTTCTAGCACAGATACGCAGTATTTT.